These T cell receptor beta chains were read from a single sample in a study of Ad26.COV2.S vaccination and SARS-CoV-2 variants. The assay was immunoSEQ multiplex PCR, and TCRdb's table has in-frame clones only and misses some. The repertoire holds hundreds of thousands of clones, with 89% as singletons. The sequences come from peripheral blood, collected in a trial of Ad26.COV2.S vaccine versus placebo. These receptors all come from a person aged 18 to 65 who received the Ad26.COV2.S COVID-19 vaccine or a placebo. The CDR3 runs from the conserved cysteine through the conserved F or W. Each record gives: V gene, CDR3 protein.

>TRBV2
CASATSPFGGIQETQYF
>TRBV5-4
CASSSRDSYNEQFF
>TRBV5-4
CASSKGQAYEQYF
>TRBV19
CASSRAGQPNEKLFF
>TRBV19
CASSPRPQGRTNEKLFF
>TRBV6-5
CASSYSGWRARSPLHF
>TRBV7-2
CASSLARLVGTEAFF
>TRBV2
CASGKETDNEQFF
>TRBV5-1
CASSLQGVGTDTQYF
>TRBV25-1
CASSESGRGRGYTF
>TRBV5-1
CASSLEAQIPYEQYF
>TRBV5-1
CASSPTQGETQYF
>TRBV6-5
CASRIDHEGEQYF
>TRBV2
CASTEGADNEQFF
>TRBV4-3
CASSQDGQPNEKLFF
>TRBV9
CASSGQLYGYTF
>TRBV11-2
CASSLSRTLSGNTIYF